The table lists the clone carrying this TCR beta chain with many counts. Its antigen is currently unknown. The data belong to a study of blood T cells in healthy people across ages. All donors came from Russia, were Caucasian and healthy, and spanned ages 6 to 90. Whole-study results and caveats: Expanded clonotype changes were possibly confounded by unknown donor CMV status. Age advanced and TCR beta diversity per million T cells fell, roughly linearly.

A second PCR, run for roughly 7 to 12 cycles, used a sample-barcoded 5' primer plus a J-beta primer mix. Each sample yielded at least 2.5 million CDR3-containing paired-end reads. TCRdb redid the calling of the 5' RACE reads with MiXCR, one entry per CDR3 protein. The sample yields hundreds of thousands of distinct CDR3 sequences, under 65% seen once. The sequence was obtained from a woman of 80 years or more in good health. The sequencing input was blood.

The CDR3 spells CASSLQGIGEQFF. CDR3 bases: TGCGCCAGCAGCTTACAGGGGATTGGTGAGCAGTTCTTC. V gene TRBV5-1 combines with J gene TRBJ2-1; 7 positions match TRBD1. CDR1 and CDR2 from the germline V gene are SGHRS and YFSETQ. The junction had 5 bases not matched to a gene; V was cut back by 2 bases and J by 9 bases. The CDR3 is made up of 13 amino acids.